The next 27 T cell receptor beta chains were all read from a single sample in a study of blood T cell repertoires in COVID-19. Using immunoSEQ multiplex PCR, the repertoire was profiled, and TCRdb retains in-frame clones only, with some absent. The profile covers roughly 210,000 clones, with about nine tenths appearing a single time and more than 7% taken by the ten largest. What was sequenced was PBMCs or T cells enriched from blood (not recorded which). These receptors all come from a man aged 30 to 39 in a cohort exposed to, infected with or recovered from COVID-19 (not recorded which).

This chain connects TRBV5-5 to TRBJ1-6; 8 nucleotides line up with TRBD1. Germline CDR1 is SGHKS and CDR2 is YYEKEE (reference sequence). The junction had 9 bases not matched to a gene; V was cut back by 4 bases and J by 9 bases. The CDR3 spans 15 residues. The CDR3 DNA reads TGTGCCAGCAGCGGAGGACAGGGCCGCCCTTCACCCCTCCACTTT. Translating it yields CASSGGQGRPSPLHF.

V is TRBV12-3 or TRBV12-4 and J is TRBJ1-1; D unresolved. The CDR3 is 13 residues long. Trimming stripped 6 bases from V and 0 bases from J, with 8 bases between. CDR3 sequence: CASSSKLNTEAFF. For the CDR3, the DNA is TGTGCCAGCAGCTCTAAACTGAACACTGAAGCTTTCTTT.

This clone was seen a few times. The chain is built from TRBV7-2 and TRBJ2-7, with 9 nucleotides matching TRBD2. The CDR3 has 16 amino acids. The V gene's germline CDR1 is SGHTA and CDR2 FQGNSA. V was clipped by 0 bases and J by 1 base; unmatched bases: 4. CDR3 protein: CASSLAPTSGSYEQYF. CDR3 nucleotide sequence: TGTGCCAGCAGCTTAGCCCCGACTAGCGGATCCTACGAGCAGTACTTC.

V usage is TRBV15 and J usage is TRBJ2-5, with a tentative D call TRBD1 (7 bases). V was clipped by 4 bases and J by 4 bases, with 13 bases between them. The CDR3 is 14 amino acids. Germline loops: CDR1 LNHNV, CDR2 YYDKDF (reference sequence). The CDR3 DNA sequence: TGTGCCACCAGCATTCAGGGGGGTGGAGAGACCCAGTACTTC. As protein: CATSIQGGGETQYF. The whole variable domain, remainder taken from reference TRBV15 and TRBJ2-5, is DAMVIQNPRYQVTQFGKPVTLSCSQTLNHNVMYWYQQKSSQAPKLLFHYYDKDFNNEADTPDNFQSRRPNTSFCFLDIRSPGLGDTAMYLCATSIQGGGETQYFGPGTRLLVL.

CDR3 residues: CASRRYGDTEAFF. CDR3 in DNA: TGTGCCAGTAGGAGGTACGGGGACACTGAAGCTTTCTTT. V is TRBV19 and J is TRBJ1-1; D ambiguous. Germline V gene sequence: CDR1 LNHDA, CDR2 SQIVND (reference sequence). Trimming removed 6 bases at V and 3 bases at J, with 11 bases between. CDR3 length: 13 amino acids.

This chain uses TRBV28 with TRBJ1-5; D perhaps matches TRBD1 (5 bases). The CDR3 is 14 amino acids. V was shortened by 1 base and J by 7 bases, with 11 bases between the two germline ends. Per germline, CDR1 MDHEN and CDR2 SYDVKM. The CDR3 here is CASSLSQGYQPQHF. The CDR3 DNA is TGTGCCAGCAGTTTATCCCAGGGTTACCAGCCCCAGCATTTT.

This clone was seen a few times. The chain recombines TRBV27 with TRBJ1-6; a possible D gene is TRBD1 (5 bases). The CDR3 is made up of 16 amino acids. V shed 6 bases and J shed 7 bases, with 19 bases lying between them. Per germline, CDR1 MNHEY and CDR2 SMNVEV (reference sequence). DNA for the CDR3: TGTGCCAGCAGACCCCGGGACTCCCGAGGCAATTCACCCCTCCACTTT. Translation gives CASRPRDSRGNSPLHF.

CDR3 sequence: CASSYVSYEQYF. Written as DNA, the CDR3 is TGTGCCAGCAGTTATGTGAGTTACGAGCAGTACTTC. The V and J genes are TRBV2 and TRBJ2-7; no definite D call. Looked up from germline, CDR1 is SNHLY and CDR2 is FYNNEI. This CDR3 spans 12 amino acids. V was pared by 5 bases and J by 4 bases, with 9 bases between.

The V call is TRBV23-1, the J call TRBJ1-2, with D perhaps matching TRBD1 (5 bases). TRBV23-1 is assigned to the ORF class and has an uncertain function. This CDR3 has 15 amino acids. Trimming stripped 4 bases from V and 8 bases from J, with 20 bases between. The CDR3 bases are TGCGCCAGCAGTCCCCCTTTGGGGGGGTTTAGAGGCTACACCTTC. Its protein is CASSPPLGGFRGYTF.

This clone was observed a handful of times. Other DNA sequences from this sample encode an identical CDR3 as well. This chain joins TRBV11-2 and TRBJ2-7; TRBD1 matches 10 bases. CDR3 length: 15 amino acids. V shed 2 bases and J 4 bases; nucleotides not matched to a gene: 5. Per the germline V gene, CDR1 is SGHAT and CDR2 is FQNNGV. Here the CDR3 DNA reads TGTGCCAGCAGCTTACCGGGACAGGGGTCGTACGAGCAGTACTTC. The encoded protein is CASSLPGQGSYEQYF.

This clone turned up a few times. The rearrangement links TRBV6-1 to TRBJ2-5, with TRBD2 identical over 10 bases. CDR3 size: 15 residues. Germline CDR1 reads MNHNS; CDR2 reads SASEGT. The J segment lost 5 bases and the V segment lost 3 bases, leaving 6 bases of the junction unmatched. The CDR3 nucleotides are TGTGCCAGCAGTGATCTAGCGGGAGCACTGGAGACCCAGTACTTC. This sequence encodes CASSDLAGALETQYF.

CDR3 protein: CASSLSQEYEQYF. CDR3 DNA: TGTGCCAGCAGCTTAAGTCAAGAGTACGAGCAGTACTTC. V is TRBV11-1 and J is TRBJ2-7; D unresolved. The length of the CDR3 is 13 residues. Trimming stripped 2 bases from V and 4 bases from J, with 9 bases between. The germline gives CDR1 SGHAT, CDR2 FQDESV (reference sequence).

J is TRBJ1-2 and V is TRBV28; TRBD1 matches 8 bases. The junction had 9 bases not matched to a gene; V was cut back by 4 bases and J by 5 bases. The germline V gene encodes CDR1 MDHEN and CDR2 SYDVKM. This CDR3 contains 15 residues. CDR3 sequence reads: CASSSTQGARYGYTF. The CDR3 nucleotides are TGTGCCAGCAGTTCCACGCAGGGGGCTCGGTATGGCTACACCTTC.

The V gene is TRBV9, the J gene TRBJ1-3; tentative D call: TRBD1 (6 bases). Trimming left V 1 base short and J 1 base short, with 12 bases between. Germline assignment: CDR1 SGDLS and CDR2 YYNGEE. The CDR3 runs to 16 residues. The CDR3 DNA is TGTGCCAGCAGCGTATCAAGGACAGTTTCTGGAAACACCATATATTTT. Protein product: CASSVSRTVSGNTIYF.

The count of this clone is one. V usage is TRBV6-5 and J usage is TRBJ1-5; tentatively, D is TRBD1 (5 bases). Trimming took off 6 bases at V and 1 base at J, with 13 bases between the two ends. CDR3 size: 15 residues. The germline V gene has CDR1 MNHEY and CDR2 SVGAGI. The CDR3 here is CASRPGGGSNQPQHF. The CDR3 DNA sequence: TGTGCCAGCAGACCGGGGGGAGGGAGCAATCAGCCCCAGCATTTT.

CDR3 nucleotide sequence: TGCGCCAGCAGCCAAGTGGCGGGGTTCACAGATACGCAGTATTTT. It translates to CASSQVAGFTDTQYF. The chain combines TRBV4-1 with TRBJ2-3; possibly TRBD2 for D (6 bases). CDR3 length equals 15 residues. The V end was cut by 1 base, the J end by 2 bases, with 10 bases between. Germline-derived CDR1 and CDR2 are MGHRA and YSYEKL.

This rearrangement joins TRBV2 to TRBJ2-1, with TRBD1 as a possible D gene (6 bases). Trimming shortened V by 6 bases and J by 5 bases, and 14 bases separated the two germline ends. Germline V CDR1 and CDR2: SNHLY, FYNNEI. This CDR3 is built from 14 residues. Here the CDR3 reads CASSQNRVDNEQFF. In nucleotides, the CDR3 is TGTGCCAGCAGCCAGAACAGGGTGGACAATGAGCAGTTCTTC.

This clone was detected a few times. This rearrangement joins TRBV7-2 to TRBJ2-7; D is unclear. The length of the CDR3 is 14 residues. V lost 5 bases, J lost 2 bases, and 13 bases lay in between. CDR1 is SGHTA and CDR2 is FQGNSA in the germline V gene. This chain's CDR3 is CASSLLTLAYEQYF. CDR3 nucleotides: TGTGCCAGCAGCCTCTTGACTCTTGCCTACGAGCAGTACTTC.

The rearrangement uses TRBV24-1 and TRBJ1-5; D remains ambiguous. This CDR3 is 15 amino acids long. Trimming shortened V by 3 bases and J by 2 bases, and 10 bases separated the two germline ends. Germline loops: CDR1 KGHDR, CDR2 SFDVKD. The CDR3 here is CATSDVGSGNQPQHF. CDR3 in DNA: TGTGCCACCAGTGATGTGGGTAGCGGCAATCAGCCCCAGCATTTT.

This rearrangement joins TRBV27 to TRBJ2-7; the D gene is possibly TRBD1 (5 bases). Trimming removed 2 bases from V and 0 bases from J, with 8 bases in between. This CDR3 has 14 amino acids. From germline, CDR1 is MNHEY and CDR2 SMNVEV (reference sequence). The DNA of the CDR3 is TGTGCCAGCAGTTTAGCAGGGCGCTCCTACGAGCAGTACTTC. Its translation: CASSLAGRSYEQYF.

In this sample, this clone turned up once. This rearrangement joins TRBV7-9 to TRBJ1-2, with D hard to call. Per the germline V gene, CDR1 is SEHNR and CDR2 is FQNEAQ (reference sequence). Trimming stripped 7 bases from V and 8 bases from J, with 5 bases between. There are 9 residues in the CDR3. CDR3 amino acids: CASTPGYTF. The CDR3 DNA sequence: TGTGCCAGCACCCCGGGCTACACCTTC.

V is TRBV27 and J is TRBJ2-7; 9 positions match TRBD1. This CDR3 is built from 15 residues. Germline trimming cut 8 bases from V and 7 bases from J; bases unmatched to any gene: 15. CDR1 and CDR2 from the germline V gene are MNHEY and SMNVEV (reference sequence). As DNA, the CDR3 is TGTGCCAGCCTCCCCACAGGGGGCGCCCCTTATGAGCAGTACTTC. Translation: CASLPTGGAPYEQYF.

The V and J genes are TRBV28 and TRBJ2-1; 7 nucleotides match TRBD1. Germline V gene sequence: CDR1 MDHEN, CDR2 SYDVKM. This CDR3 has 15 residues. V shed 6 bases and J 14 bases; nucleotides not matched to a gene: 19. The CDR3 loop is CASSFLAGGQSKEFF. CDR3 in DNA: TGTGCCAGCAGCTTCTTGGCAGGGGGACAATCAAAGGAGTTCTTC. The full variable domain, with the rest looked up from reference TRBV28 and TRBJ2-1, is DVKVTQSSRYLVKRTGEKVFLECVQDMDHENMFWYRQDPGLGLRLIYFSYDVKMKEKGDIPEGYSVSREKKERFSLILESASTNQTSMYLCASSFLAGGQSKEFFGPGTRLTVL.

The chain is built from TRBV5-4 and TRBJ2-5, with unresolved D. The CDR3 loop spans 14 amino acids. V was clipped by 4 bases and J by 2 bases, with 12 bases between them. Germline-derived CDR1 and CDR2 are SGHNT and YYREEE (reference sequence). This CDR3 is CASSVRVQQETQYF. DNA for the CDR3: TGTGCCAGCAGCGTCCGGGTCCAGCAAGAGACCCAGTACTTC.

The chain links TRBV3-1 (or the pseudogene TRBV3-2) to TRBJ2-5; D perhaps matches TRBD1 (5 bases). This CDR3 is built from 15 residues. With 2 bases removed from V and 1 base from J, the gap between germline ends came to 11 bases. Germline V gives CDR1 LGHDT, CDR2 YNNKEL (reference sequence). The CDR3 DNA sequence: TGTGCCAGCAGCCAATTTGGTACAGGCCAAGAGACCCAGTACTTC. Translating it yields CASSQFGTGQETQYF.

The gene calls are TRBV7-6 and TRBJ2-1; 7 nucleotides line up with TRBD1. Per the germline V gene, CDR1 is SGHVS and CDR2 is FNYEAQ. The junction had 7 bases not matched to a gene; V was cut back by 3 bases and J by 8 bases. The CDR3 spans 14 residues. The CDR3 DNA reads TGTGCCAGCAGCTTCCGCCAAGACAGGGATGAGCAGTTCTTC. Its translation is CASSFRQDRDEQFF.

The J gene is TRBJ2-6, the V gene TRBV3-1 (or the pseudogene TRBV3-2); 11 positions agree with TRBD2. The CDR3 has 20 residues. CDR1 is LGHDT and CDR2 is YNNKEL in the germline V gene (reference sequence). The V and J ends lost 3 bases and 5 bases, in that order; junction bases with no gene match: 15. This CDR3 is CASSQTNSGTSGRWANVLTF. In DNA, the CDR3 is TGTGCCAGCAGCCAGACCAATTCCGGGACTAGCGGCCGCTGGGCCAACGTCCTGACTTTC.